This T cell receptor (beta chain) was found in a study of human T cells and chemical hapten exposure. Study outcomes and limitations: DPC sensitization left the count of TCRs above 1 in 1000 unchanged.

Extraction of total RNA was performed on unfractionated whole blood. MiXCR, applied by TCRdb to the 5' RACE reads, yields one record per CDR3 protein. The sample holds more than 140,000 distinct CDR3 sequences, around 4% seen once. This CDR3 comprises 12 residues. Germline CDR1 reads SNHLY; CDR2 reads FYNNEI. This clonotype was detected only a few times. Its matching antigen is unknown. Sequence at one end of the junction differs from germline and may be a read error. J is TRBJ1-2 and V is TRBV2, with a possible D match to TRBD1 (5 bases). The receptor comes from a female donor in good health. CDR3 amino acids: CASSSIRDRPSF. The DNA of the CDR3 is TGTGCCAGCAGTTCAATCAGGGACCGCCCAAGCTTC. Full variable domain (outside the CDR3, taken from reference TRBV2 and TRBJ1-2): EPEVTQTPSHQVTQMGQEVILRCVPISNHLYFYWYRQILGQKVEFLVSFYNNEISEKSEIFDDQFSVERPDGSNFTLKIRSTKLEDSAMYFCASSSIRDRPSFGSGTRLTVV.